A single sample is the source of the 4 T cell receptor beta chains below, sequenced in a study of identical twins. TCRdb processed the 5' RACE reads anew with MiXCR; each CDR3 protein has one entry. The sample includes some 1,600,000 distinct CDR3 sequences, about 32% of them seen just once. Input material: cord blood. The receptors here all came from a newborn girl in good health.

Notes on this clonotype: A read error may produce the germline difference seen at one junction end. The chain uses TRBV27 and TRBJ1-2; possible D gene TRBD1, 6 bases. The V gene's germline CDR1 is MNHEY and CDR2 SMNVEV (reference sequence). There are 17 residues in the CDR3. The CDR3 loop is CASSSLTEVRGNYGCTF. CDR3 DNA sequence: TGTGCCAGCAGTTCCCTCACCGAAGTCAGGGGTAACTATGGCTGCACCTTC.

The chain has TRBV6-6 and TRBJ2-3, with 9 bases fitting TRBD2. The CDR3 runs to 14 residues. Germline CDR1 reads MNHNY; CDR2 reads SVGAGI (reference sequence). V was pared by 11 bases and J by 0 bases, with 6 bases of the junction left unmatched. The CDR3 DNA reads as TGTGCCGTGGCAGCGGGGGGCAGCACAGATACGCAGTATTTT. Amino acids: CAVAAGGSTDTQYF.

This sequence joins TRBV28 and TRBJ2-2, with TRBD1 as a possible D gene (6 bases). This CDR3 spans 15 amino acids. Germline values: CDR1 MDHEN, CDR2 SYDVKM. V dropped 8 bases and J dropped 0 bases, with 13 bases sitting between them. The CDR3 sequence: CASGTGTPNTGELFF. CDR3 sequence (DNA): TGTGCCAGCGGCACAGGGACACCGAACACCGGGGAGCTGTTTTTT.

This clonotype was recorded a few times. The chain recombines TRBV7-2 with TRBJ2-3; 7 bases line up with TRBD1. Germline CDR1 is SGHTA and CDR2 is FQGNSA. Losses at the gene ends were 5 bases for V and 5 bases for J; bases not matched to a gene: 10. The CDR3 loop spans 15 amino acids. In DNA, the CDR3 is TGTGCCAGCAGCCGACAGGGACCGGCGGGAGATACGCAGTATTTT. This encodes CASSRQGPAGDTQYF.